The text below deals with one T cell receptor (beta chain). Trimming shortened V by 11 bases and J by 2 bases, and 19 bases separated the two germline ends. The V gene's germline CDR1 is LNHDA and CDR2 SQIVND (reference sequence). The CDR3 spans 14 residues. Generated by immunoSEQ multiplex PCR, the TCRdb table keeps only in-frame clones and is missing some. The sample shows hundreds of thousands of clones, about 93% of them seen only once. The treatment here: 19 received Ad26.COV2.S at low or high dose, single or two shots; five or six received placebo; per-sample allocation not given. Vaccine and placebo recipients were sampled on day 63 after the first injection. This sample stems from a study of Ad26.COV2.S vaccination and SARS-CoV-2 variants. Study information: Intramuscular Ad26.COV2.S at 5x10^10 or 1x10^11 viral particles.

The source material was peripheral blood, sampled in a trial of Ad26.COV2.S vaccine versus placebo. The chain carries TRBV19 and TRBJ2-7; D is ambiguous. The source of this sequence is a person aged 18-60 years who received the Ad26.COV2.S COVID-19 vaccine or a placebo. In nucleotides, the CDR3 is TGTGCCTCCTCGGTTGTTGGTCTAACCTACGAGCAGTACTTC. This codes for CASSVVGLTYEQYF.